A selection of T cell receptor beta chains follows, all from one sample in a study of T cells in Graves' hyperthyroidism and ophthalmopathy. TCRdb reprocessed the multiplex PCR reads with MiXCR, giving one entry per CDR3 protein. The sample contains 750,000 to 950,000 distinct CDR3 sequences, 38% of which appear only once. Sequencing was performed on blood. The receptors stem from a man between 18 and 35 years old with Graves' hyperthyroidism. The CDR3 runs from the conserved cysteine through the conserved F or W. A D gene is named only where the DNA matches it firmly. Expanded clones get a size class; other rows say once, few or many, or leave the size out.

D gene	V gene	J gene	clone size	CDR3 DNA	CDR3 protein
NA	TRBV29-1	TRBJ2-7	NA	TGCAGCGTTGAGACCGGGAGTGCCCTGTACGAGCAGTACTTC	CSVETGSALYEQYF
NA	TRBV7-2	TRBJ1-3	many	TGTGCCAGCAGCTTGACGAGCAGCTCTGGAAACACCATATATTTT	CASSLTSSSGNTIYF
NA	TRBV9	TRBJ2-7	NA	TGTGCCAGCAGCGTAGCCGGGAGCTCCTACAAGCAGTACTTC	CASSVAGSSYKQYF
TRBD1	TRBV20-1	TRBJ1-2	many	TGCAGTGCTAGGGCCCGGACAGGGAATGGCTACACCTTC	CSARARTGNGYTF
TRBD1	TRBV7-9	TRBJ2-7	NA	TGTGCCAGCAGCCCGACACGGACAGGGGCCTCCTACGAGCAGTACTTC	CASSPTRTGASYEQYF
NA	TRBV15	TRBJ1-6	NA	TGTGCCACCAGCAGAGACTGGGATTCACCCCTCCACTTT	CATSRDWDSPLHF
NA	TRBV15	TRBJ2-2	few	TGTGCCACCAGCAGAGAAGGGGCAGGAATGGTGGCCGGGGAGCTGTTTTTT	CATSREGAGMVAGELFF
NA	TRBV7-9	TRBJ1-3	few	TGTGCCAGCAGCTCCCGGGCCACCTCTGGAAACACCATATATTTT	CASSSRATSGNTIYF
NA	TRBV12-3/TRBV12-4	TRBJ1-2	many	TGTGCCAGCACCCAAACGGAAGGAGGCTACACCTTC	CASTQTEGGYTF
TRBD1	TRBV2	TRBJ2-7	once	TGTGCCAGCAGCACCCCCGGCAGGGGGATGGACGCCGAGCAGTACTTC	CASSTPGRGMDAEQYF
TRBD1	TRBV5-4	TRBJ1-2	few	TGTGCCAGCAGCTTGGGGGACAGGGACAACTATGGCTACACCTTC	CASSLGDRDNYGYTF
NA	TRBV2	TRBJ1-3	NA	TGTGCCAGCAGTGAAGGGGGAGCATTCACCATATATTTT	CASSEGGAFTIYF
TRBD2	TRBV9	TRBJ2-7	few	TGTGCCAGCAGCTCCTCGGGGGGGGCAAACTCCTACGAGCAGTACTTC	CASSSSGGANSYEQYF
NA	TRBV7-8	TRBJ1-3	many	TGTGCCAGCAGCCCCAACCCAGGAAACACCATATATTTT	CASSPNPGNTIYF
NA	TRBV6-1	TRBJ1-5	NA	TGTGCCAGCAGCCTCGACAAGAATCAGCCCCAGCATTTT	CASSLDKNQPQHF
TRBD2	TRBV7-9	TRBJ2-5	few	TGTGCCAGCAACTTGGGACTAGCGGAAGAGACCCAGTACTTC	CASNLGLAEETQYF
NA	TRBV12-3/TRBV12-4	TRBJ1-4	NA	TGTGCCAGCAGCACGGACTACTTAAAACTGTTTTTT	CASSTDYLKLFF
NA	TRBV20-1	TRBJ1-1	NA	TGCAGTGCTAGAGATCAGGGGACTTCCCTCCGAGCTTTCTTT	CSARDQGTSLRAFF
TRBD2	TRBV9	TRBJ2-7	NA	TGTGCCAGCAGCGTAGGCGGGAGGGCTACCTACGAGCAGTACTTC	CASSVGGRATYEQYF
NA	TRBV15	TRBJ2-5	NA	TGTGCCACCAGCAGCCAAGGGAGCTCCGGGGAGACCCAGTACTTC	CATSSQGSSGETQYF
TRBD1	TRBV10-3	TRBJ2-7	few	TGTGCCAGCAGTTACGCCGGGACAGGGGGCGAGCAGTACTTC	CASSYAGTGGEQYF
NA	TRBV7-2	TRBJ1-2	many	TGTGCCAGCAGCGCGGGATGGCGTGGTGGCTACACCTTC	CASSAGWRGGYTF
NA	TRBV10-2	TRBJ2-2	many	TGCGCCAGCTTCGTGGCCGGGGAGCTGTTTTTT	CASFVAGELFF
NA	TRBV24-1	TRBJ1-4	many	TGTGCCACCAGACGACAGGCAACTAATGAAAAACTGTTTTTT	CATRRQATNEKLFF
NA	TRBV12-3/TRBV12-4	TRBJ2-7	NA	TGTGCCAGCAGTTCCCCGGGACCGTCCTACGAGCAGTACTTC	CASSSPGPSYEQYF
TRBD1	TRBV11-1	TRBJ2-5	NA	TGTGCCAGCAGCCTTGGACAGGGGGCTTTCGGAGAGACCCAGTACTTC	CASSLGQGAFGETQYF
NA	TRBV9	TRBJ1-1	once	TGTGCCAGCAGCGTGACAGTTGCCACTGAAGCTTTCTTT	CASSVTVATEAFF
TRBD2	TRBV2	TRBJ2-5	NA	TGTGCCAGCAGTGAAAGACTAGCGGGGGCTGAGACCCAGTACTTC	CASSERLAGAETQYF
NA	TRBV12-3/TRBV12-4	TRBJ2-5	few	TGTGCCAGCAGTGGGGGGAGGAGGGCAGAGACCCAGTACTTC	CASSGGRRAETQYF
NA	TRBV5-1	TRBJ1-5	many	TGCGCCAGCAGCTGGAGCGACAGCCGAAATCAGCCCCAGCATTTT	CASSWSDSRNQPQHF
NA	TRBV25-1	TRBJ1-3	many	TGTGCCAGCAGTGGAAAGGCAGAAGGAAACACCATATATTTT	CASSGKAEGNTIYF
NA	TRBV12-3/TRBV12-4	TRBJ2-7	few	TGTGCCAGCGGTAACCAAGTATCCTACGAGCAGTACTTC	CASGNQVSYEQYF
TRBD1	TRBV12-3/TRBV12-4	TRBJ1-2	NA	TGTGCCAGCAGCCCGGGACAGAAGGGGTACTCTGGCTACACCTTC	CASSPGQKGYSGYTF
NA	TRBV20-1	TRBJ1-6	few	TGCAGTGCTAGAGATCCACAGGTTAATTCACCCCTCCACTTT	CSARDPQVNSPLHF
NA	TRBV7-9	TRBJ2-7	NA	TGTGCCAGCAGCTCCCGACAGGATGGAGGGGACGTGCAGTACTTC	CASSSRQDGGDVQYF
NA	TRBV5-6	TRBJ2-2	NA	TGTGCCAGCAGCTTGGACCCGGGACCCGGGGAGCTGTTTTTT	CASSLDPGPGELFF
TRBD1	TRBV6-5	TRBJ1-1	NA	TGTGCCAGCGCTTCCGGGAGGGGGCAAGCTTTCTTT	CASASGRGQAFF
NA	TRBV7-9	TRBJ1-3	NA	TGTGCCAGCAGCCTACTAGGGACACCGAAGGGAAACACCATATATTTT	CASSLLGTPKGNTIYF
NA	TRBV7-2	TRBJ2-7	many	TGTGCCAGCAGCTTGGCAGGGGCAGGCTACGAGCAGTACTTC	CASSLAGAGYEQYF
TRBD2	TRBV20-1	TRBJ2-7	few	TGCAGTGCTAGTCCGACGGGACTAGCCTACGAGCAGTACTTC	CSASPTGLAYEQYF
TRBD2	TRBV29-1	TRBJ2-7	NA	TGCAGCGGCGGGGCCCCCACGACTAGCGGCTACGAGCAGTACTTC	CSGGAPTTSGYEQYF
NA	TRBV7-8	TRBJ2-2	NA	TGTGCCAGCAGCTTAGGTAGCAGGGCTGCACCCACCGGGGAGCTGTTTTTT	CASSLGSRAAPTGELFF